Listed below are T cell receptor beta chains from one sample, sequenced in a study of blood T cell repertoires in COVID-19. Sequencing used immunoSEQ multiplex PCR; TCRdb keeps in-frame clones, though not all of them. The repertoire consists of about 90,000 clones, with 80% occurring once and the leading ten covering 10%. Sequencing was performed on peripheral blood. These receptors were obtained from a woman in her 70s with acute or convalescent COVID-19. CDR3s include the opening cysteine and the closing phenylalanine or tryptophan. Each record gives: clone size, D gene, V gene, J gene, CDR3 DNA, CDR3 protein. A D gene is named only where the DNA matches it firmly. Some rows have no size entry. The others give once, few or many, or a class for an expanded clone.

.	TRBD1	TRBV11-2	TRBJ2-5	TGTGCCAGCAGCTTAGGGGTAAACAGGGGAGAGACCCAGTACTTC	CASSLGVNRGETQYF
.	TRBD1	TRBV6-5	TRBJ2-1	TGTGCCAGCAGGAGGACAGGGGACAATGAGCAGTTCTTC	CASRRTGDNEQFF
once	.	TRBV2	TRBJ2-7	TGTGCCAGCGACATCTGGACAGACCTACGAGAGCAGTACTTC	CASDIWTDLREQYF
once	.	TRBV13	TRBJ2-5	TGTGCCAGCAGCTGGGGCGGCCAAGAGACCCAGTACTTC	CASSWGGQETQYF
.	.	TRBV27	TRBJ1-2	TGTGCCAGCAGTTTAAGACAGTCCTATGGCTACACCTTC	CASSLRQSYGYTF
.	TRBD1	TRBV28	TRBJ2-7	TGTGCCAGCAGTCCCGGGGGACAGGGCTCCTACGAGCAGTACTTC	CASSPGGQGSYEQYF
.	.	TRBV6-5	TRBJ2-6	TGTGCCAGCAGTTTAACATCTGGGGCCAACGTCCTGACTTTC	CASSLTSGANVLTF
.	.	TRBV9	TRBJ2-7	TGTGCCAGCAGCCCCCGGACAGTCTCCTACGAGCAGTACTTC	CASSPRTVSYEQYF
.	TRBD1	TRBV4-2	TRBJ1-1	TGTGCCAGCAGCCAGAGGACAGGGGGATACACTGAAGCTTTCTTT	CASSQRTGGYTEAFF
.	TRBD1	TRBV30	TRBJ1-6	TGTGCCTGGAGTAGGACAGGGGGGGATTCACCCCTCCACTTT	CAWSRTGGDSPLHF
.	TRBD2	TRBV18	TRBJ2-3	TGTGCCAGCTCGGCACTAGCGGGAGTTCGCACAGATACGCAGTATTTT	CASSALAGVRTDTQYF
.	TRBD2	TRBV5-1	TRBJ2-3	TGCGCCATCGAAGCAAGTATCGGGACTAGCGGCACAGATACGCAGTATTTT	CAIEASIGTSGTDTQYF
.	.	TRBV2	TRBJ1-5	TGTGCCAGCAGTGAACTGGTCTCGGGCAATCAGCCCCAGCATTTT	CASSELVSGNQPQHF
.	.	TRBV14	TRBJ2-2	TGTGCCAGCAGCCCGTCCCGGGGCGGGGAGCTGTTTTTT	CASSPSRGGELFF
.	.	TRBV10-3	TRBJ2-7	TGTGCCACCCGACAGGCTAGCTCCTACGAGCAGTACTTC	CATRQASSYEQYF
.	.	TRBV28	TRBJ1-2	TGTGCCAGCAGTTTGGGGGGACGGGAAAGCCTCTATGGCTACACCTTC	CASSLGGRESLYGYTF
.	TRBD1	TRBV2	TRBJ1-4	TGTGCCAGCCTCGGGACAGTTCTTGAAAAACTGTTTTTT	CASLGTVLEKLFF
.	TRBD1	TRBV2	TRBJ1-1	TGTGCCAGCAGTTTGGGACAGGGGGCCGACGGTGAAGCTTTCTTT	CASSLGQGADGEAFF
.	.	TRBV5-1	TRBJ1-5	TGCGCCAGCAGCTTGTTTAGTGGTGGCAATCAGCCCCAGCATTTT	CASSLFSGGNQPQHF
.	.	TRBV5-1	TRBJ1-1	TGCGCCAGCAGCTTGGAGACATTGATGAACACTGAAGCTTTCTTT	CASSLETLMNTEAFF
.	.	TRBV24-1	TRBJ2-3	TGTGCCACCAGTGATTCAGGGGTAGATACGCAGTATTTT	CATSDSGVDTQYF
.	.	TRBV5-4	TRBJ2-1	TGTGCCAGCAGCCCCGCGACAGTCCCTCAAAATGAGCAGTTCTTC	CASSPATVPQNEQFF
.	TRBD1	TRBV10-3	TRBJ1-2	TGTGCCATCAGTGAGGACAGGGGCTATGGCTACACCTTC	CAISEDRGYGYTF
.	TRBD1	TRBV27	TRBJ1-3	TGTGCCAGCAGTTTGACAGGGAGGACTGGAAACACCATATATTTT	CASSLTGRTGNTIYF
once	.	TRBV27	TRBJ1-6	TGTGCCAGCAGTTTAATTTCCCCGGGACTGGTCAATTCACCCCTCCACTTT	CASSLISPGLVNSPLHF
.	.	TRBV7-2	TRBJ1-4	TGTGCCAGCAGCCTCCAGATTGCAACTAATGAAAAACTGTTTTTT	CASSLQIATNEKLFF
.	TRBD2	TRBV9	TRBJ2-2	TGTGCCAGCAGCGTAGTCGATAGCGGGGGGGCGAACACCGGGGAGCTGTTTTTT	CASSVVDSGGANTGELFF
once	TRBD1	TRBV6-5	TRBJ1-2	TGTGCCAGCAGTTACGCGGACAGGGAATATGGCTACACCTTC	CASSYADREYGYTF
once	TRBD1	TRBV24-1	TRBJ1-2	TGTGCCACCAGTGATTCAGCGGGACAGGGGGCGCGCGGCTACACCTTC	CATSDSAGQGARGYTF
.	TRBD1	TRBV28	TRBJ2-7	TGTGCCAGCAAAACCCCGGGACAGGGAATGGGGGAGCAGTACTTC	CASKTPGQGMGEQYF
.	TRBD1	TRBV6-5	TRBJ1-1	TGTGCCAGCAGGACAGACAGGGTGAACACTGAAGCTTTCTTT	CASRTDRVNTEAFF
.	TRBD2	TRBV27	TRBJ2-3	TGTGCCAGCAGTTTAACTAGCGGCACAGATACGCAGTATTTT	CASSLTSGTDTQYF
.	TRBD1	TRBV6-5	TRBJ2-3	TGTGCCAGCAGTTTAGACAGGGCCCGCACAGATACGCAGTATTTT	CASSLDRARTDTQYF
.	.	TRBV19	TRBJ1-2	TGTGCCAGTAGCCGAGTTACAGGGAAGACTAACTATGGCTACACCTTC	CASSRVTGKTNYGYTF
.	TRBD1	TRBV11-2	TRBJ1-3	TGTGCCAGCAGCCCCCCACAGGGGGCCTCTGGAAACACCATATATTTT	CASSPPQGASGNTIYF
.	TRBD1	TRBV5-6	TRBJ2-2	TGTGCCAGCAGCTCCTTGGACAGGCGACAAACGAACACCGGGGAGCTGTTTTTT	CASSSLDRRQTNTGELFF
.	.	TRBV12-3/TRBV12-4	TRBJ1-2	TGTGCCAGCAGCGTACAGGAGGGCTATGGCTACACCTTC	CASSVQEGYGYTF
.	.	TRBV24-1	TRBJ2-1	TGTGCCACCAGTGATGGGGCGGGAACCCTGTTGGGTGAGCAGTTCTTC	CATSDGAGTLLGEQFF
.	.	TRBV6-1	TRBJ2-2	TGTGCCAGCAGCGAACTGGCGGGTCAAGGGACCGGGGAGCTGTTTTTT	CASSELAGQGTGELFF
.	.	TRBV5-6	TRBJ1-2	TGTGCCAGCAGCCTGGTCAGGCCTTTTAACTATGGCTACACCTTC	CASSLVRPFNYGYTF
.	TRBD2	TRBV2	TRBJ2-1	TGTGCCAGCAGCCTAGCGGTTAGCCCGGGAAATGAGCAGTTCTTC	CASSLAVSPGNEQFF
.	TRBD1	TRBV24-1	TRBJ2-3	TGTGCCACCAGTGATGCCCGACAGGGCCCAGATACGCAGTATTTT	CATSDARQGPDTQYF
.	TRBD2	TRBV28	TRBJ2-1	TGTGCCAGCAGTACCGTAGCGGGGGTTCGCAATGAGCAGTTCTTC	CASSTVAGVRNEQFF
.	.	TRBV28	TRBJ1-4	TGTGCCAGCAGTCTAACAGGGCGACCAGGAAAACTGTTTTTT	CASSLTGRPGKLFF
.	TRBD2	TRBV7-9	TRBJ2-3	TGTGCCAGCAGCTTTGGAGCGGGAGTTGGGGTAGATACGCAGTATTTT	CASSFGAGVGVDTQYF
.	.	TRBV2	TRBJ1-6	TGTGCCAGCAGTGAATCCGGGAACTATAATTCACCCCTCCACTTT	CASSESGNYNSPLHF
.	TRBD2	TRBV28	TRBJ2-3	TGTGCCAGCAGTTTAAGGCTAGCGGGGGTAGGGACGCAGTATTTT	CASSLRLAGVGTQYF
.	TRBD1	TRBV29-1	TRBJ1-1	TGCAGCGTTGAGGTGGTAGGGGGCGCATCTGAAGCTTTCTTT	CSVEVVGGASEAFF
.	TRBD1	TRBV28	TRBJ2-6	TGTGCCAGCAGTACTAGACAGGGGGGATACTCTGGGGCCAACGTCCTGACTTTC	CASSTRQGGYSGANVLTF
.	TRBD1	TRBV7-3	TRBJ1-3	TGTGCCAGCAGCCCTACAGGGGCTGGAAACACCATATATTTT	CASSPTGAGNTIYF
.	.	TRBV28	TRBJ1-1	TGTGCCAGCACCCTAGCGGGGGGCAAGAACACTGAAGCTTTCTTT	CASTLAGGKNTEAFF
.	.	TRBV5-6	TRBJ2-4	TGTGCCAGCAGCTTTGGTTTTTGGGCAGGGGTGAACATTCAGTACTTC	CASSFGFWAGVNIQYF
.	.	TRBV7-9	TRBJ1-1	TGTGCCAGCAGCTACCCAGGTCTACCTATGAACACTGAAGCTTTCTTT	CASSYPGLPMNTEAFF
.	.	TRBV5-5	TRBJ1-5	TGTGCCAGCAGCTCGGGCGGGAGCGGTCAGCCCCAGCATTTT	CASSSGGSGQPQHF
.	.	TRBV5-1	TRBJ1-6	TGCGCCAGCAGGCGGACAGATTCCTATAATTCACCCCTCCACTTT	CASRRTDSYNSPLHF